The entry that follows covers one T cell receptor beta chain sequence. The sample comes from a study of blood T cell repertoires in COVID-19. Study-level background: The United States, Italy and Spain supplied acute and convalescent COVID-19 samples. Nucleic acid was either cDNA or gDNA, and it came from T cells, B-cell-depleted T cells, or PBMCs.

As originally analysed: Amplification of reference gene primers was used by the study to estimate nucleated cell counts. Libraries were prepared by immunoSEQ multiplex PCR; TCRdb keeps only in-frame clonotypes and omits some of them. That table gives V, J and clone size, and the DNA gave D and trimming. The repertoire holds about 240,000 clones, about four fifths seen once, with 4% in the top ten. Sequenced: peripheral blood. The origin of this receptor is a man aged 45 to 65 with acute or convalescent COVID-19.

The CDR3 spells CASTRLAAQGTDTQYF. The CDR3 DNA sequence: TGTGCCAGCACTCGGCTAGCGGCCCAGGGGACAGATACGCAGTATTTT. V and J are TRBV27 and TRBJ2-3; a weak D match, TRBD2 (7 bases). Trimming pared 7 bases from V and 3 bases from J, leaving 20 bases between. The germline CDR1 and CDR2 sequences are MNHEY and SMNVEV (reference sequence). The CDR3 extends over 16 amino acids.